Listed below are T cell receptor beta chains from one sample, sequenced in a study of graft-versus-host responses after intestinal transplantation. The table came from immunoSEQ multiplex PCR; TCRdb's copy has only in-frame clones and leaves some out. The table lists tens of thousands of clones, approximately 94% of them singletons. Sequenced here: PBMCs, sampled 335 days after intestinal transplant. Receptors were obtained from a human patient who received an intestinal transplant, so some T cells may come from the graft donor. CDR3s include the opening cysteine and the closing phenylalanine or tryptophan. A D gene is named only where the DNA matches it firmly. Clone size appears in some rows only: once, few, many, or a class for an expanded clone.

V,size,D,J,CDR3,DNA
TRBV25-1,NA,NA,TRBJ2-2,CARLPGHTTLNTGELFF,TGTGCCAGGTTACCGGGACACACTACACTTAACACCGGGGAGCTGTTTTTT
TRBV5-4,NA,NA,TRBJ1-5,CASSPGNNQPQHF,TGTGCCAGTAGCCCGGGCAACAATCAGCCCCAGCATTTT
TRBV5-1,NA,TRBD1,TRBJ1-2,CASSPGTATNYGYTF,TGCGCCAGCAGCCCCGGGACAGCCACTAACTATGGCTACACCTTC
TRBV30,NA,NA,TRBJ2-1,CAWTREGNEQFF,TGTGCCTGGACCAGAGAAGGCAATGAGCAGTTCTTC
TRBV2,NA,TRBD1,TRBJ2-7,CASSGQGYEQYF,TGTGCCAGCAGTGGACAGGGCTACGAGCAGTACTTC
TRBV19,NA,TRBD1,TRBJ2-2,CASSILGQGDTGELFF,TGTGCCAGTAGTATCCTCGGACAGGGAGATACCGGGGAGCTGTTTTTT
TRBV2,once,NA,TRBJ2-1,CASSERTYNEQFF,TGTGCCAGCAGTGAAAGGACCTACAATGAGCAGTTCTTC
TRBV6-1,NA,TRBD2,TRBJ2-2,CASSEGLRSGSLPGELFF,TGTGCCAGCAGTGAGGGGTTGAGGAGCGGGAGTCTCCCCGGGGAGCTGTTTTTT
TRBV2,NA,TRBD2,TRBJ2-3,CASQTSGNAGDTQYF,TGTGCCAGCCAAACTAGCGGGAATGCGGGGGATACGCAGTATTTT
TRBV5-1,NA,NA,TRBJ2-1,CASSLGLYQNNEQFF,TGCGCCAGCAGCTTAGGACTCTACCAAAACAATGAGCAGTTCTTC
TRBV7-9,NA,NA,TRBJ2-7,CASSLGRNGVISYEQYF,TGTGCCAGCAGCTTAGGGAGAAACGGGGTGATCTCCTACGAGCAGTACTTC
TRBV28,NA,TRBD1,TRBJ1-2,CASSLTSGGGYTF,TGTGCCAGCAGTTTAACGTCAGGGGGGGGCTACACCTTC
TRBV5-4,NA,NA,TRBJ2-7,CASSFRGGTYEQYF,TGTGCCAGCAGCTTTCGGGGCGGGACCTACGAGCAGTACTTC
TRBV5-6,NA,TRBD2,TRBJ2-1,CASSWPGLAGVGYNEQFF,TGTGCCAGCAGCTGGCCGGGACTAGCGGGGGTCGGGTACAATGAGCAGTTCTTC